Reported below is one TCR beta chain. In the authors' methods: Scientists estimated how many nucleated cells there were by amplifying reference gene primers. The table came from immunoSEQ multiplex PCR; TCRdb's copy has only in-frame clones and leaves some out. The V and J calls and the clone size are those of that table, but D and trimming were determined from the DNA. This sample has around 220,000 clones; 88% occur once, and the top ten carry 14% to 15%. This entry is derived from a study of blood T cell repertoires in COVID-19. Participants were aged about 18 to 89 years from 20 to 30 US areas. Germline V CDR1 and CDR2: LGHDT, YNNKEL (reference sequence). With 0 bases removed from V and 6 bases from J, the gap between germline ends came to 16 bases. CDR3 length equals 16 residues.

Material: PBMCs or T cells enriched from blood (not recorded which). The sequence was collected from a woman in her forties or fifties with acute COVID-19. The chain joins TRBV3-1 (or the pseudogene TRBV3-2) to TRBJ2-3; D might be TRBD2 (5 bases). The CDR3, as DNA: TGTGCCAGCAGCCAAGATCTCGCGGCTCCGGGGGATACGCAGTATTTT. Residues: CASSQDLAAPGDTQYF.